The 24 T cell receptor beta chains reported below all come from one sample, sequenced in a study of vaccination effects on CD4 cells after COVID-19. With the ViraFEST assay, the study expanded antigen-specific CD4+ T cells using viral peptide pools, then sequenced them. Subsequent to a culture period of under 11 days, CD4+ T cells were isolated. Participants were vaccinated with two doses of either the BNT162b2 or mRNA-1273 vaccine. These TCRs are of unknown antigen specificity. The protocol was immunoSEQ multiplex PCR, while the TCRdb copy is restricted to in-frame clones and leaves out a portion. The sample holds 55,000 to 70,000 clones, roughly 76% seen once. The sample here was CD4+ T cells from PBMCs cultured with HCoV-OC43 spike peptides, taken after COVID-19 vaccination. Documented subset: HCoV-OC43 spike overlapping peptide pool stimulation. The receptors originated from a human donor who received a COVID-19 vaccine.

This chain uses TRBV5-1 with TRBJ1-4; the D gene is possibly TRBD1 (6 bases). With 0 bases removed from V and 7 bases from J, the gap between germline ends came to 13 bases. CDR1 is SGHRS, CDR2 YFSETQ, per germline. This CDR3 has 15 residues. The CDR3 DNA reads TGCGCCAGCAGCTTGGAAGGCAGGGGAACTGAAAAACTGTTTTTT. Translated, it gives CASSLEGRGTEKLFF.

The chain combines TRBV6-5 with TRBJ1-1, with TRBD1 as a possible D gene (5 bases). The V end was cut by 0 bases, the J end by 3 bases, with 11 bases between. Germline V lookup: CDR1 MNHEY, CDR2 SVGAGI. The CDR3 consists of 15 residues. The chain's CDR3 is CASSYSGQGHTEAFF. CDR3 in DNA: TGTGCCAGCAGTTACTCGGGCCAGGGACACACTGAAGCTTTCTTT.

The J gene is TRBJ2-7, the V gene TRBV10-3; D is uncertain. The V end was cut by 0 bases, the J end by 4 bases, with 7 bases between. Germline CDR1 reads ENHRY; CDR2 reads SYGVKD. The CDR3 loop spans 13 amino acids. The chain's CDR3 is CAISESSAYEQYV. The CDR3 DNA is TGTGCCATCAGTGAGTCCTCTGCTTACGAGCAGTACGTC.

The table lists this clone with a few counts. J is TRBJ1-2 and V is TRBV7-9; D is uncertain. The CDR3 spans 14 residues. Germline V gene lookup returns CDR1 SEHNR and CDR2 FQNEAQ (reference sequence). V was trimmed by 4 bases and J by 4 bases, leaving 13 bases between them. This CDR3 is CASSSDTRTYGYTF. In DNA form, the CDR3 reads TGTGCCAGCAGCTCCGACACCCGGACCTATGGCTACACCTTC.

V and J are TRBV10-3 and TRBJ2-3, with 8 nucleotides matching TRBD2. With V trimmed by 6 bases and J by 0 bases, 5 bases remained unmatched. CDR1 ENHRY and CDR2 SYGVKD come from the germline V gene. The CDR3 has 15 amino acids. DNA of the CDR3: TGTGCCATCAGGGTTAGCGGGACCAGCACAGATACGCAGTATTTT. Amino acid sequence: CAIRVSGTSTDTQYF.

V is TRBV7-2 and J is TRBJ1-2; D may be TRBD1 (5 bases). The length of the CDR3 is 13 residues. Germline lookup yields CDR1 SGHTA and CDR2 FQGNSA. V lost 5 bases to trimming and J lost 2 bases, with 9 bases between them. The CDR3 DNA reads TGTGCCAGCAGCCATCGGGGGAACTATGGCTACACCTTC. This sequence encodes CASSHRGNYGYTF.

On this clone: Other DNA sequences in the same sample also yield this CDR3. The J gene is TRBJ1-3, the V gene TRBV6-6; TRBD1 aligns across 7 bases. Germline CDR1 and CDR2: MNHNY and SVGAGI (reference sequence). After removal of 5 bases from V and 3 bases from J, the junction contained 13 bases not matched to a gene. The CDR3 length is 17 residues. The CDR3 loop reads CASSRAGTAQSGNTIYF. CDR3 bases: TGTGCCAGCAGTCGGGCCGGGACAGCTCAAAGTGGAAACACCATATATTTT.

The V call is TRBV14, the J call TRBJ2-2; D is unresolved. Per germline, CDR1 SGHDN and CDR2 FVKESK. V was clipped by 2 bases and J by 1 base, with 2 bases between them. The CDR3 consists of 13 residues. The CDR3 coding sequence is TGTGCCAGCAGCCAACAGAACACCGGGGAGCTGTTTTTT. Translated: CASSQQNTGELFF.

The chain links TRBV6-2 or TRBV6-3 to TRBJ2-7; 7 bases are a match to TRBD1. The CDR3 covers 16 residues. CDR1 MNHEY and CDR2 SVGEGT come from the germline V gene. V trimming: 5 bases; J trimming: 1 base; junction bases outside the gene matches: 11. The chain's CDR3 is CASSLGPGTASYEQYV. The DNA for the CDR3 is TGTGCCAGCAGTCTAGGTCCCGGGACAGCTTCCTACGAGCAGTACGTC.

V gene TRBV2 combines with J gene TRBJ1-4; D not resolved. Per germline, CDR1 SNHLY and CDR2 FYNNEI. CDR3 length: 14 amino acids. V lost 6 bases, J lost 8 bases, and 16 bases lay in between. CDR3 nucleotide sequence: TGTGCCAGCAGCCTCGGGAGGGTGGGGGAAAAACTGTTTTTT. Its translation is CASSLGRVGEKLFF.

The chain links TRBV5-4 to TRBJ2-2; perhaps D is TRBD1 or TRBD2 (5 bases each). This CDR3 contains 15 residues. From germline, CDR1 is SGHNT and CDR2 YYREEE (reference sequence). Trimming shortened V by 3 bases and J by 0 bases, and 9 bases separated the two germline ends. This chain's CDR3 is CASSYRGANTGELFF. The CDR3 region has the DNA TGTGCCAGCAGCTACCGGGGCGCGAACACCGGGGAGCTGTTTTTT.

V and J are TRBV19 and TRBJ1-4; 7 nucleotides match TRBD1. Germline V gene lookup returns CDR1 LNHDA and CDR2 SQIVND (reference sequence). The CDR3 length is 17 residues. V lost 5 bases and J lost 0; bases outside the gene matches: 9. CDR3 nucleotide sequence: TGTGCCAGTAGTCCGAGGACAGGAACCCCAACTAATGAAAAACTGTTTTTT. This sequence encodes CASSPRTGTPTNEKLFF.

The rearrangement uses TRBV3-1 (or the pseudogene TRBV3-2) and TRBJ1-2, with unresolved D. The CDR3 is made up of 13 amino acids. Germline V gene data show CDR1 as LGHDT and CDR2 as YNNKEL (reference sequence). V shed 2 bases and J shed 6 bases, with 10 bases lying between them. The CDR3 loop reads CASSQYRGDGYTF. DNA of the CDR3: TGTGCCAGCAGCCAATACCGTGGGGATGGCTACACCTTC.

This clone was seen only once. The V and J genes are TRBV6-5 and TRBJ1-1, with D unresolved. The V gene's germline CDR1 is MNHEY and CDR2 SVGAGI. There are 15 residues in the CDR3. V lost 6 bases and J 1 base, leaving 15 bases between the germline ends. The CDR3 reads CASSPEKFTNTEAFF. The CDR3, as DNA: TGTGCCAGCAGCCCCGAGAAGTTCACGAACACTGAAGCTTTCTTT.

CDR3 nucleotides: TGTGCCAGCTCGGCGGGACAGGGACAGGGCACTGAAGCTTTCTTT. It is translated as CASSAGQGQGTEAFF. The V call is TRBV18, the J call TRBJ1-1; 9 nucleotides agree with TRBD1. J lost 4 bases, V lost 6 bases, and 9 bases had no gene match. CDR3 length: 15 residues. Germline CDR1 KGHSH, CDR2 LQKENI.

This chain joins TRBV24-1 and TRBJ2-5, with D possibly being TRBD2 (5 bases). V lost 9 bases, J lost 5 bases, and 15 bases lay in between. The CDR3 length is 13 residues. Germline V gene sequence: CDR1 KGHDR, CDR2 SFDVKD. The CDR3 here is CATRESPRETQYF. CDR3 nucleotides: TGTGCCACCCGGGAATCCCCGCGCGAGACCCAGTACTTC.

The chain couples TRBV28 to TRBJ1-5, with D possibly TRBD1 on 5 matching bases. Germline CDR1 reads MDHEN; CDR2 reads SYDVKM. Trimming stripped 3 bases from V and 7 bases from J, with 16 bases between. This CDR3 spans 15 amino acids. The CDR3 sequence: CASSFGGPQNQPQHF. DNA for the CDR3: TGTGCCAGCAGTTTTGGGGGACCCCAGAACCAGCCCCAGCATTTT.

This chain joins TRBV18 and TRBJ2-2; D possibly corresponds to TRBD1 (6 bases). CDR1 KGHSH and CDR2 LQKENI come from the germline V gene. The ends were cut back, 2 bases at V and 6 bases at J, with 16 bases in the middle. The CDR3 has 16 residues. The CDR3 sequence: CASSPKIIQGPGELFF. CDR3 in DNA: TGTGCCAGCTCACCAAAAATTATACAGGGACCCGGGGAGCTGTTTTTT.

The J gene is TRBJ1-1, the V gene TRBV9, with D maybe TRBD1 (6 bases). The V end was cut by 0 bases, the J end by 6 bases, with 15 bases between. The CDR3 has 15 residues. The germline gives CDR1 SGDLS, CDR2 YYNGEE. In nucleotides, the CDR3 is TGTGCCAGCAGCGTAGGGCCCCAGGGGTTCGCTGAAGCTTTCTTT. Its protein product is CASSVGPQGFAEAFF.

The V gene is TRBV6-1, the J gene TRBJ2-5; 8 bases agree with TRBD2. CDR1 and CDR2 from the germline V gene are MNHNS and SASEGT. With 0 bases clipped from V and 3 bases from J, the junction kept 9 bases outside the gene matches. The CDR3 spans 17 residues. Here the CDR3 reads CASSEAIGGGFEETQYF. CDR3 coding DNA: TGTGCCAGCAGTGAAGCGATCGGCGGGGGGTTCGAAGAGACCCAGTACTTC.

V usage is TRBV5-1 and J usage is TRBJ1-4; a weak D match, TRBD1 (5 bases). V gave up 0 bases and J gave up 3 bases, with 15 bases separating them. The CDR3 totals 17 residues. Germline-derived CDR1 and CDR2 are SGHRS and YFSETQ. CDR3 region: CASSLDGAIGANEKLFF. The CDR3 bases are TGCGCCAGCAGCTTGGATGGGGCTATTGGGGCTAATGAAAAACTGTTTTTT. The full variable domain, in which reference TRBV5-1 and TRBJ1-4 provide the parts outside the CDR3, is KAGVTQTPRYLIKTRGQQVTLSCSPISGHRSVSWYQQTPGQGLQFLFEYFSETQRNKGNFPGRFSGRQFSNSRSEMNVSTLELGDSALYLCASSLDGAIGANEKLFFGSGTQLSVL.

The chain carries TRBV24-1 and TRBJ1-1, with D possibly TRBD1 on 6 matching bases. Between the trimmed V and J ends, which lost 11 bases and 4 bases, there was a span of 22 bases. The germline V gene encodes CDR1 KGHDR and CDR2 SFDVKD. CDR3 length: 15 residues. CDR3 sequence (DNA): TGTGCCATCGCGAAGTCACAGGGAGGGGGCACTGAAGCTTTCTTT. Translated, it gives CAIAKSQGGGTEAFF.

The rearrangement uses TRBV9 and TRBJ1-5, with TRBD1 as a possible D gene (6 bases). Looked up from germline, CDR1 is SGDLS and CDR2 is YYNGEE. The germline V and J ends were trimmed by 0 bases and 5 bases, with 12 bases remaining between them. This CDR3 has 15 amino acids. The CDR3 is CASSVGGGGDQPQHF. The CDR3 nucleotides read TGTGCCAGCAGCGTAGGGGGGGGCGGCGATCAGCCCCAGCATTTT.

There are a few counts of this clone. The rearrangement uses TRBV30 and TRBJ1-5; perhaps TRBD1 as D (6 bases). CDR1 is GTSNPN, CDR2 SVGIG, per germline (reference sequence). Trimming pared 1 base from V and 6 bases from J, leaving 16 bases between. There are 15 residues in the CDR3. CDR3 nucleotide sequence: TGTGCCTGGAGTGAAAGCACAGGGAATGGTCAGCCCCAGCATTTT. It yields the protein CAWSESTGNGQPQHF.